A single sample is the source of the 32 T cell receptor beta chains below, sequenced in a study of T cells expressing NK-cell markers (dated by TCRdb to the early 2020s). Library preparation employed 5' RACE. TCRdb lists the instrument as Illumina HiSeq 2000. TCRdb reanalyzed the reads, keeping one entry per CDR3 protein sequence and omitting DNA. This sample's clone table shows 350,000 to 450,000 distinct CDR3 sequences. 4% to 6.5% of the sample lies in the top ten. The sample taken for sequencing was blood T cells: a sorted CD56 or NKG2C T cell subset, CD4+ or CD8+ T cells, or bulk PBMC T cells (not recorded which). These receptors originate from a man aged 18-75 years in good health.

The CDR3 here is CASSLGPTVNTEAFF. The gene calls are TRBV7-2 and TRBJ1-1; without DNA, the TCRdb call of TRBD1 cannot be checked. Germline lookup yields CDR1 SGHTA and CDR2 FQGNSA. The CDR3 extends over 15 amino acids.

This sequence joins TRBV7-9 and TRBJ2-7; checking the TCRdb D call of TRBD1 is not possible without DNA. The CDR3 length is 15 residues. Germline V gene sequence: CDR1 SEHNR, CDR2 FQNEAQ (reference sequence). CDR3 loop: CASSKSRGDTYEQYF.

The CDR3 here is CASSYRGVRNSNSYEQYF. This chain connects TRBV6-2 or TRBV6-3 to TRBJ2-7; TCRdb calls TRBD1, which cannot be checked without DNA. The germline gives CDR1 MNHEY, CDR2 SVGEGT. This CDR3 has 18 residues.

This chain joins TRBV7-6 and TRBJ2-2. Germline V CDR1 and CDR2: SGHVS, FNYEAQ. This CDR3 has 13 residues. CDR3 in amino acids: CASSLAEAGELFF.

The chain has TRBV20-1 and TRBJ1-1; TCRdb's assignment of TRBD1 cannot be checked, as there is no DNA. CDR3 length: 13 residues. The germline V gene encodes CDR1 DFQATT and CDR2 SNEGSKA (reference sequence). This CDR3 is CSVTGTLSTEAFF.

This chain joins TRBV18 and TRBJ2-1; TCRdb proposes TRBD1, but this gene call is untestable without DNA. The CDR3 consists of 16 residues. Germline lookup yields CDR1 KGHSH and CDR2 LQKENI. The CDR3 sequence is CASSPVARTLYNEQFF.

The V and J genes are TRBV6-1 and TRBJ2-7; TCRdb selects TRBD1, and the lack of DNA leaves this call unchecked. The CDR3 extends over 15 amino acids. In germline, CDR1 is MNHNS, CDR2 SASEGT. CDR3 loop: CASSEGDRGIYEQYF.

CDR3 region: CASSSRTSGYNEQFF. V usage is TRBV5-1 and J usage is TRBJ2-1; TCRdb selects TRBD2, and the lack of DNA leaves this call unchecked. CDR1 SGHRS and CDR2 YFSETQ come from the germline V gene. The CDR3 covers 15 residues.

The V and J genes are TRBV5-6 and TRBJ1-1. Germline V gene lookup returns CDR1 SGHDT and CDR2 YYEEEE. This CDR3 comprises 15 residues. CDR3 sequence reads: CASSLAQVRNTEAFF.

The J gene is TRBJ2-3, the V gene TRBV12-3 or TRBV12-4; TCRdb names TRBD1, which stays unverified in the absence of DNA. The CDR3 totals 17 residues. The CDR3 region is CASSYPAGMGVTDTQYF.

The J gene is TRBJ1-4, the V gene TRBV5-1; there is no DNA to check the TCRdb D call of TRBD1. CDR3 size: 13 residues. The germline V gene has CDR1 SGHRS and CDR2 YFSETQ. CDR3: CASSLTAGEKLFF.

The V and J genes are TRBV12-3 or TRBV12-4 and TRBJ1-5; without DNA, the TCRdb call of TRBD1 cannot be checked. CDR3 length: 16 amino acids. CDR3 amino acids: CASSFLGAVGNQPQHF.

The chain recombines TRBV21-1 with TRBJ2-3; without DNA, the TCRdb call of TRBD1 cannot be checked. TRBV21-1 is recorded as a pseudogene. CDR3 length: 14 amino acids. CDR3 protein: CASSKGQGADTQYF.

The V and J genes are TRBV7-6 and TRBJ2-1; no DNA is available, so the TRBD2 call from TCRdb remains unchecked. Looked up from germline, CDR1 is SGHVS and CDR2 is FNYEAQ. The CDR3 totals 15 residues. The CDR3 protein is CASSLNSGGANEQFF.

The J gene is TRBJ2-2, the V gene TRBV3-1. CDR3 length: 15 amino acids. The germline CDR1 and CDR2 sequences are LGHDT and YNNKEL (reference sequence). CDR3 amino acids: CASCSSLRHTGELFF.

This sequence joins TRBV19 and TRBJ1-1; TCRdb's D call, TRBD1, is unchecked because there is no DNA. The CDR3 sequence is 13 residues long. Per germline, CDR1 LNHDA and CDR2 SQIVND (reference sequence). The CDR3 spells CASRGQGTTEAFF.

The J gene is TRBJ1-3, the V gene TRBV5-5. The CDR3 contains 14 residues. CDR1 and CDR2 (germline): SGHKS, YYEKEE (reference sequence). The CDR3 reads CASSRQGGENTIYF.

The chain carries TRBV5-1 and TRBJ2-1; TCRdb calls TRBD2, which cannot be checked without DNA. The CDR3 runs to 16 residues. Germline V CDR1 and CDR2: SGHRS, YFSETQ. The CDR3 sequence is CASSLTPSGGADEQFF.

The CDR3: CSAKTDRFTYEQYF. The genes are TRBV20-1 and TRBJ2-7; TCRdb selects TRBD1, and the lack of DNA leaves this call unchecked. The CDR3 is 14 amino acids. Per the germline V gene, CDR1 is DFQATT and CDR2 is SNEGSKA (reference sequence).

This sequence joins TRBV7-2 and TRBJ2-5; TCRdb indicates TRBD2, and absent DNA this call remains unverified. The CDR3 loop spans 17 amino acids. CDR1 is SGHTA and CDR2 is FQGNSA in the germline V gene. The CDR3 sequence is CASSLGGLAGGQETQYF.

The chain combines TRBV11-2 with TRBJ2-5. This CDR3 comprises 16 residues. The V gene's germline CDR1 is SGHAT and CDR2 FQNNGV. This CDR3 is CASSLVTHLGQETQYF.

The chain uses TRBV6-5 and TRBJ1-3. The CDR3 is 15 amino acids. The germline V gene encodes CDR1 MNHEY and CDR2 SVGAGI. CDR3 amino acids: CASSLGGTAGNTIYF.

The CDR3 protein is CASSPSSGGSYEQYF. The chain links TRBV18 to TRBJ2-7; the D call of TRBD2 rests on TCRdb alone, since no DNA is present to check it. Germline V gene data show CDR1 as KGHSH and CDR2 as LQKENI. This CDR3 has 15 amino acids.

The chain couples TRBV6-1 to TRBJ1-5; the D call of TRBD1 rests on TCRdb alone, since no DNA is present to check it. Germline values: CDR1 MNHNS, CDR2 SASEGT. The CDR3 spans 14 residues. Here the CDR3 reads CASTGQGGTRTQHF.

The CDR3 spells CASSEFPSGLAGFRRHTQYF. This sequence joins TRBV25-1 and TRBJ2-3; as DNA is missing, the TRBD2 call by TCRdb cannot be tested. CDR1 is MGHDK, CDR2 SYGVNS, per germline. There are 20 residues in the CDR3. Full variable domain (outside the CDR3, taken from reference TRBV25-1 and TRBJ2-3): EADIYQTPRYLVIGTGKKITLECSQTMGHDKMYWYQQDPGMELHLIHYSYGVNSTEKGDLSSESTVSRIRTEHFPLTLESARPSHTSQYLCASSEFPSGLAGFRRHTQYFGPGTRLTVL.

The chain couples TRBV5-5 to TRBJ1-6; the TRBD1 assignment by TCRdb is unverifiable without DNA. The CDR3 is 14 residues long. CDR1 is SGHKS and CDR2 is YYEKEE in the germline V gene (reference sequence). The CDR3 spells CASSTARVNSPLHF.

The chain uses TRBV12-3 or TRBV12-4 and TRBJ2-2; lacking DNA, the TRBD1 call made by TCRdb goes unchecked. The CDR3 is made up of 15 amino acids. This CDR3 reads CASSPGTPNTGELFF.

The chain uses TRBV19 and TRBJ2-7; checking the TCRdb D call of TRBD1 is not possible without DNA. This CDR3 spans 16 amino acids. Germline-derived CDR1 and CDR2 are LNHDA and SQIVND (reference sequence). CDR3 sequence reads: CASSGLSGQGSYEQYF.

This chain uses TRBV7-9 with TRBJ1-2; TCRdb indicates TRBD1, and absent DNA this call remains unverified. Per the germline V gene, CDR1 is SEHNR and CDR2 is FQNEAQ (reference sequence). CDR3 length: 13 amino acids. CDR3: CASSLEGQYGYTF.

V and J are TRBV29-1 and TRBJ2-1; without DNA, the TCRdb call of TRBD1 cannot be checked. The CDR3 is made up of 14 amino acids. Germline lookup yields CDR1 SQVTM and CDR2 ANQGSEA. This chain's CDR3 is CSVGPGQGAGEQFF.

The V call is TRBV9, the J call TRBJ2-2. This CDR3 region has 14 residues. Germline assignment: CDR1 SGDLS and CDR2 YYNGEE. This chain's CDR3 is CASSATLRTGELFF.

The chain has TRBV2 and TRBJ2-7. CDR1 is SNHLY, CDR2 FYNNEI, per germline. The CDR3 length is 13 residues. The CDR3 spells CASSEGWSYEQYF.